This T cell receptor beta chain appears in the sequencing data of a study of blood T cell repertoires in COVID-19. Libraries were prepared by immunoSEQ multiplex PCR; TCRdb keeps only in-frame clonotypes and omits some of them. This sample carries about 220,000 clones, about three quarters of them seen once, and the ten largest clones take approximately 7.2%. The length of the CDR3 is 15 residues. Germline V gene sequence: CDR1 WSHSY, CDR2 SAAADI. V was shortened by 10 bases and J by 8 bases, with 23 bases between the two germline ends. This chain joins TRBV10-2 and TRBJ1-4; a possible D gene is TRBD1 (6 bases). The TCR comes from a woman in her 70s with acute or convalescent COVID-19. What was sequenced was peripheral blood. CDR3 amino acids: CATRGLPGQSEKLFF. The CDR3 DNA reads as TGCGCCACTCGGGGTTTGCCGGGACAATCCGAAAAACTGTTTTTT.